The next 20 T cell receptor beta chains were all read from a single sample in a study of monozygotic twins with inflammatory bowel disease. One entry per CDR3 protein, without DNA, is what TCRdb gives after re-calling the 5' RACE reads. The repertoire table contains hundreds of thousands of distinct CDR3 sequences. Sequencing was performed on blood. All receptors come from a human donor with ulcerative colitis or Crohn's disease, or a healthy co-twin of an affected twin (not recorded which).

The chain links TRBV13 to TRBJ1-5. The CDR3 extends over 16 amino acids. Looked up from germline, CDR1 is PRHDT and CDR2 is FYEKMQ (reference sequence). The CDR3 spells CASTIGGPKSNQPQHF.

This sequence joins TRBV7-8 and TRBJ1-3; without DNA, the TCRdb call of TRBD1 cannot be checked. Germline CDR1 SGHVS, CDR2 FQNEAQ. This CDR3 is 18 amino acids long. The chain's CDR3 is CASSLGFGGTLSGNTIYF.

This chain uses TRBV2 with TRBJ1-4; the TCRdb call, TRBD1, lacks DNA for checking. This CDR3 spans 15 amino acids. Germline V gives CDR1 SNHLY, CDR2 FYNNEI. CDR3 in amino acids: CASEGRGQRNEKLFF.

The CDR3 sequence is CASSQLATSTDTQYF. The V and J genes are TRBV7-2 and TRBJ2-3; TCRdb gives TRBD2 as the D gene, but with no DNA this cannot be confirmed. Per the germline V gene, CDR1 is SGHTA and CDR2 is FQGNSA. This CDR3 has 15 residues. Full variable domain (rest looked up from reference TRBV7-2 and TRBJ2-3): GAGVSQSPSNKVTEKGKDVELRCDPISGHTALYWYRQSLGQGLEFLIYFQGNSAPDKSGLPSDRFSAERTGGSVSTLTIQRTQQEDSAVYLCASSQLATSTDTQYFGPGTRLTVL.

This chain joins TRBV12-3 or TRBV12-4 and TRBJ1-1. The CDR3 is made up of 16 amino acids. CDR3 in amino acids: CASSPNWVLMNTEAFF.

The gene calls are TRBV11-2 and TRBJ2-7; checking the TCRdb D call of TRBD1 is not possible without DNA. From germline, CDR1 is SGHAT and CDR2 FQNNGV. The CDR3 totals 14 residues. CDR3 loop: CASSLRDTTYEQYF.

The J gene is TRBJ1-4, the V gene TRBV18. The V gene's germline CDR1 is KGHSH and CDR2 LQKENI. The CDR3 contains 13 residues. The CDR3 loop reads CASSPSVYEKLFF.

The V gene is TRBV6-6, the J gene TRBJ1-2. Germline loops: CDR1 MNHNY, CDR2 SVGAGI (reference sequence). The CDR3 runs to 13 residues. CDR3 sequence reads: CASSYPESYGYTF.

This chain connects TRBV5-1 to TRBJ2-5; TCRdb lists TRBD2, though no DNA is available to test this call. The CDR3 is made up of 14 amino acids. CDR1 and CDR2 (germline): SGHRS, YFSETQ. The CDR3 sequence is CASSPGTSGETQYF.

The rearrangement links TRBV18 to TRBJ2-1; with no DNA, the TCRdb D assignment of TRBD1 cannot be verified. The CDR3 sequence is 14 residues long. In germline, CDR1 is KGHSH, CDR2 LQKENI. CDR3 in amino acids: CASSPSGTGGEQFF. The full variable domain, with the rest looked up from reference TRBV18 and TRBJ2-1, is NAGVMQNPRHLVRRRGQEARLRCSPMKGHSHVYWYRQLPEEGLKFMVYLQKENIIDESGMPKERFSAEFPKEGPSILRIQQVVRGDSAAYFCASSPSGTGGEQFFGPGTRLTVL.

V and J are TRBV20-1 and TRBJ2-5; TCRdb designates TRBD2, a call that cannot be tested without DNA. This CDR3 has 16 residues. CDR1 and CDR2 from the germline V gene are DFQATT and SNEGSKA (reference sequence). CDR3 sequence reads: CSASDGQRRRQETQYF.

This chain connects TRBV10-3 to TRBJ2-3; the TRBD1 assignment by TCRdb is unverifiable without DNA. This CDR3 spans 12 amino acids. The germline V gene has CDR1 ENHRY and CDR2 SYGVKD. The CDR3 reads CAIQGNGDTQYF.

The rearrangement joins TRBV7-6 to TRBJ2-3; TCRdb gives TRBD2 as the D gene, but with no DNA this cannot be confirmed. In germline, CDR1 is SGHVS, CDR2 FNYEAQ. This CDR3 contains 15 residues. The CDR3 spells CASSRSGGSTDTQYF.

The chain joins TRBV6-1 to TRBJ2-1; TCRdb proposes TRBD1, but this gene call is untestable without DNA. The CDR3 loop spans 14 amino acids. Per the germline V gene, CDR1 is MNHNS and CDR2 is SASEGT. The CDR3 sequence is CASRHRGRNNEQFF.

This sequence joins TRBV12-3 or TRBV12-4 and TRBJ1-1. The CDR3 totals 15 residues. The CDR3 reads CASSLGIEGSAEAFF.

V usage is TRBV5-8 and J usage is TRBJ1-1; TCRdb selects TRBD1, and the lack of DNA leaves this call unchecked. CDR3 length equals 18 residues. From germline, CDR1 is SGHTS and CDR2 YDEGEE. The CDR3 loop is CASIRRRQGSVKNTEAFF.

The rearrangement links TRBV19 to TRBJ2-2. Per the germline V gene, CDR1 is LNHDA and CDR2 is SQIVND (reference sequence). The CDR3 contains 12 residues. CDR3 protein: CATIDGTGELFF.

This chain connects TRBV3-1 to TRBJ1-6. Germline CDR1 and CDR2: LGHDT and YNNKEL (reference sequence). This CDR3 contains 12 residues. This CDR3 is CASSHRGGPLHF.

CDR3 residues: CASSHGTSGDTQYF. The chain uses TRBV5-4 and TRBJ2-3; TCRdb reports TRBD1, a call that lacks DNA to check it against. Germline V gene data show CDR1 as SGHNT and CDR2 as YYREEE (reference sequence). This CDR3 is 14 amino acids long.

This sequence joins TRBV4-3 and TRBJ1-5; no DNA is available, so the TRBD1 call from TCRdb remains unchecked. Germline CDR1 LGHNA, CDR2 YSLEER. The CDR3 is 14 amino acids. CDR3 sequence reads: CASSQEARGQPQHF.